This T cell receptor beta chain was documented in a study of T cells after yellow fever vaccination. Study details: It was SMART-Seq v4 Ultra Low Input that prepared the fractions with low cell numbers. General study points: From the bulk population, abundant clonotypes could contaminate and appear within FACS-sorted repertoires.

Making TCR cDNA involved 5'RACE template switching, which added UMIs and a universal primer site. TCRdb ran MiXCR on the 5' RACE reads and lists one entry per CDR3 protein. The sample has almost 600,000 distinct CDR3 sequences, approximately 13% seen once. Details on this clonotype: The antigen is not known.

This CDR3 spans 16 amino acids. The germline gives CDR1 SGHRS, CDR2 YFSETQ. Between the trimmed V and J ends, which lost 1 base and 8 bases, there was a span of 22 bases. The source material was PBMCs, sampled on the day of the yellow fever booster vaccination. This sequence originates from a man aged 25 to 40 who received the YFV17D yellow fever vaccine. This chain uses TRBV5-1 with TRBJ2-7, with a possible D match to TRBD2 (6 bases). CDR3 bases: TGCGCCAGCAGCTTGCACACGGGCGGGACGCCTACGCAGCAGTACTTC. This sequence encodes CASSLHTGGTPTQQYF.